Listed here is a single TCR beta chain. The antigen is undetermined. The record originates from a study of early T cells in non-severe SARS-CoV-2 infection. Study background: With bulk RNA from unsorted whole blood as input, sequencing yielded unpaired chains. Study findings and constraints: VDJdb matches were skewed toward anti-spike CD8 T cell responses.

Trimming took 1 base from V and 5 from J; bases not matched to a gene: 1. The germline CDR1 and CDR2 sequences are LGHNA and YNFKEQ. This CDR3 comprises 15 residues. As part of library construction, unique molecular identifiers were attached to individual cDNA molecules. TCRdb reprocessed the 5' RACE reads with MiXCR, giving one entry per CDR3 protein. The profile shows tens of thousands of distinct CDR3 sequences, 14% of them singletons. This chain uses TRBV4-2 with TRBJ2-2; 10 nucleotides match TRBD2. Sequenced material: whole blood. The source of this sequence is an adult who was a healthcare worker with PCR-confirmed SARS-CoV-2 infection or an uninfected control (not recorded which). The CDR3 nucleotides are TGTGCCAGCAGCCAAGCTAGCGGGGGTACCGGGGAGCTGTTTTTT. Translated: CASSQASGGTGELFF.